This entry is about one T cell receptor beta chain. The antigen is not known. PCR was performed using 60 Vbeta and 13 Jbeta primers. Clones were read by immunoSEQ multiplex PCR, and TCRdb kept only the in-frame ones, dropping some. Its table records 80,000 to 100,000 clones. The record originates from a study of cytomegalovirus exposure and HLA in healthy donors. Broader study findings: Roughly even sequencing depth across donors was the assumption behind the presence/absence analyses. Because they were indistinguishable, some V segments, including TRBV6-2 and TRBV6-3, were excluded.

In germline, CDR1 is MNHEY, CDR2 SMNVEV (reference sequence). The V end was cut by 5 bases, the J end by 8 bases, with 12 bases between. There are 13 residues in the CDR3. The sequence came from a man aged 50-59 years in good health and CMV-seronegative. Sequencing used PBMCs. This sequence joins TRBV27 and TRBJ2-2, with D uncertain. CDR3 residues: CASSREYEGELFF. Written as DNA, the CDR3 is TGTGCCAGCAGTCGAGAATACGAAGGGGAGCTGTTTTTT.